One T cell receptor beta chain is described in this entry. Its antigen is unidentified. This sample is drawn from a study of T cells in Graves' hyperthyroidism and ophthalmopathy. Amplification targeted TCR beta CDR3 regions from RNA transcripts. The HTBI set primed first-round TCR CDR3 RT-PCR. In TCRdb, the multiplex PCR reads were re-called with MiXCR into one record per CDR3 protein. The sample holds approximately 560,000 distinct CDR3 sequences, 15% to 18% seen once. The authors deemed Graves' hyperthyroidism stable absent ophthalmopathy progression within 18 months. Patients were aged 18 to 65, had disease duration under 2 months, and had newly diagnosed hyperthyroidism. Patients were excluded because of uncontrolled infection, other autoimmune disease, pregnancy or lactation. Germline lookup yields CDR1 SGDLS and CDR2 YYNGEE. CDR3 size: 18 residues. Unmatched junction bases numbered 13, after V lost 0 bases and J lost 3 bases.

General observations from the study: Among thyroid clonotypes expanded above 0.001, most also appeared in blood.

This clonotype originated in a woman in her twenties or thirties with Graves' hyperthyroidism. The rearrangement links TRBV9 to TRBJ2-7; 9 positions match TRBD1. What was sequenced was blood. CDR3 DNA: TGTGCCAGCAGCGTAGGGAGGGTACCGGGACAGGGTATCTACGAGCAGTACTTC. It yields the protein CASSVGRVPGQGIYEQYF. Complete variable domain (other parts from reference TRBV9 and TRBJ2-7): DSGVTQTPKHLITATGQRVTLRCSPRSGDLSVYWYQQSLDQGLQFLIQYYNGEERAKGNILERFSAQQFPDLHSELNLSSLELGDSALYFCASSVGRVPGQGIYEQYFGPGTRLTVT.